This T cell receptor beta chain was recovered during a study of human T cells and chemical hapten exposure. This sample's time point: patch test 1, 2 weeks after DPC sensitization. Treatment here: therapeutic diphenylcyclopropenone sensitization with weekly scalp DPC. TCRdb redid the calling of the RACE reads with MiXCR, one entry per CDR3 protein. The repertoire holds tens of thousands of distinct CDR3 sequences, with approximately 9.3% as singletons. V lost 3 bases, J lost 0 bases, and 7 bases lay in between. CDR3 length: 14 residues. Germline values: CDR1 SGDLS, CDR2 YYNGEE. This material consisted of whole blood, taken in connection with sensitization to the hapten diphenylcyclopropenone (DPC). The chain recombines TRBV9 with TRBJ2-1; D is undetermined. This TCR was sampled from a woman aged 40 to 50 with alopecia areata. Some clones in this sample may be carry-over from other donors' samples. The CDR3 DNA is TGTGCCAGCAGCGCCTTCTCCTCCTACAATGAGCAGTTCTTC. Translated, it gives CASSAFSSYNEQFF.